The sequence of this T cell receptor (beta chain) was determined in a study of blood T cell repertoires in COVID-19. This clone was seen a few times. The junction had 4 bases not matched to a gene; V was cut back by 2 bases and J by 4 bases. This CDR3 contains 14 residues. CDR1 and CDR2 from the germline V gene are LGHDT and YNNKEL (reference sequence). Participants were aged about 18 to 95 years, lived in 25 or so US areas, and enrolled virtually. Libraries were prepared by immunoSEQ multiplex PCR; TCRdb keeps only in-frame clonotypes and omits some of them. In the table there are 200,000 to 250,000 clones, 82% of which are singletons.

The TCR was taken from a woman in her fifties or sixties who had recovered from COVID-19. The chain combines TRBV3-1 (or the pseudogene TRBV3-2) with TRBJ1-1, with 7 nucleotides matching TRBD1. The source material was PBMCs or T cells enriched from blood (not recorded which). The CDR3 region is CASSQKTGLTEAFF. The CDR3 region has the DNA TGTGCCAGCAGCCAAAAGACAGGGCTCACTGAAGCTTTCTTT.